The 26 T cell receptor beta chains in this list originate from one sample, sequenced in a study of cytomegalovirus exposure and HLA in healthy donors. 60 Vbeta and 13 Jbeta primers were used in PCR. Repertoires were generated with immunoSEQ multiplex PCR, while TCRdb's copy carries only in-frame clones and drops some. The sample lists over 65,000 clones; approximately 72% were seen once. Sequenced sample: PBMCs. These receptors came from a woman aged 25 to 39 in good health and CMV-seropositive.

The J gene is TRBJ2-1, the V gene TRBV27, with TRBD2 matching 11 bases. CDR3 length: 14 amino acids. V was clipped by 10 bases and J by 7 bases; unmatched bases: 9. Germline values: CDR1 MNHEY, CDR2 SMNVEV (reference sequence). DNA for the CDR3: TGTGCCACCAAAACTAGCGGGAGAGTGAATGAGCAGTTCTTC. Amino acid sequence: CATKTSGRVNEQFF.

The chain uses TRBV5-4 and TRBJ2-3; 8 bases are a match to TRBD2. The J segment lost 11 bases and the V segment lost 0 bases, leaving 8 bases of the junction unmatched. Germline V CDR1 and CDR2: SGHNT, YYREEE (reference sequence). The CDR3 runs to 14 residues. Written as DNA, the CDR3 is TGTGCCAGCAGCTTGGTGGGGACTAGAGGAAGGCAGTATTTT. Its protein product is CASSLVGTRGRQYF.

The gene calls are TRBV12-5 and TRBJ2-2, with TRBD2 matching over 14 bases. The CDR3 totals 21 residues. Germline V gene data show CDR1 as LGHNT and CDR2 as FRNRAP. Germline trimming cut 2 bases from V and 5 bases from J; bases unmatched to any gene: 16. The CDR3 reads CASGLMSGLAGEGQRTGELFF. CDR3 sequence (DNA): TGTGCTAGTGGTTTGATGTCGGGACTAGCGGGAGAAGGGCAGAGGACCGGGGAGCTGTTTTTT.

The J gene is TRBJ2-7, the V gene TRBV21-1; the table calls TRBD2, which could not be checked here. TRBV21-1 is labeled a pseudogene. The CDR3 is 15 residues long. The CDR3 loop reads CASSKGGVFRYEQYF. CDR3 in DNA: TGTGCCAGCAGCAAGGGGGGGGTTTTTCGGTACGAGCAGTACTTC.

The chain joins TRBV19 to TRBJ1-2; 8 bases fit TRBD1. The CDR3 totals 13 residues. In germline, CDR1 is LNHDA, CDR2 SQIVND (reference sequence). V shed 6 bases and J 3 bases; nucleotides not matched to a gene: 3. The CDR3 DNA reads TGTGCCAGTAGCCCGGACAGGGACTATGGCTACACCTTC. Protein: CASSPDRDYGYTF. Drawing the rest from reference TRBV19 and TRBJ1-2, the complete variable domain is DGGITQSPKYLFRKEGQNVTLSCEQNLNHDAMYWYRQDPGQGLRLIYYSQIVNDFQKGDIAEGYSVSREKKESFPLTVTSAQKNPTAFYLCASSPDRDYGYTFGSGTRLTVV.

This chain joins TRBV28 and TRBJ2-1; weak D call: TRBD2 (6 bases). The ends were cut back, 3 bases at V and 2 bases at J, with 20 bases in the middle. The CDR3 length is 18 residues. Germline CDR1 and CDR2: MDHEN and SYDVKM. The CDR3 DNA follows: TGTGCCAGCAGTTTTGCTGAGGGGCGGGGATTTACCTACAATGAGCAGTTCTTC. As protein: CASSFAEGRGFTYNEQFF.

This clone has just one count. The CDR3 DNA follows: TGTGCCAGCAGTACCTCGGGGTCACTCTCTCCCTACACCTTC. This translates into CASSTSGSLSPYTF. This chain connects TRBV6-5 to TRBJ1-2; D is unclear. The ends were cut back, 5 bases at V and 10 bases at J, with 20 bases in the middle. The germline gives CDR1 MNHEY, CDR2 SVGAGI. The CDR3 is 14 amino acids.

V is TRBV4-2 and J is TRBJ1-3, with TRBD1 matching 9 bases. With 2 bases clipped from V and 0 bases from J, the junction kept 14 bases outside the gene matches. This CDR3 comprises 20 residues. Germline V CDR1 and CDR2: LGHNA, YNFKEQ. This CDR3 reads CASSQLRDRALLFSGNTIYF. For the CDR3, the DNA is TGTGCCAGCAGCCAACTCCGGGACAGGGCCCTTCTATTCTCTGGAAACACCATATATTTT.

This clone came up a few times. The rearrangement joins TRBV19 to TRBJ1-1, with D maybe TRBD1 (6 bases). The CDR3 consists of 13 residues. The V and J ends lost 4 bases and 7 bases respectively, with 13 bases between them. Germline CDR1 and CDR2: LNHDA and SQIVND (reference sequence). CDR3 nucleotide sequence: TGTGCCAGTAGTACCCCTGAGGGGGATGAAGCTTTCTTT. It yields the protein CASSTPEGDEAFF.

The V call is TRBV6-1, the J call TRBJ2-5; the D gene is possibly TRBD2 (7 bases). Germline V gives CDR1 MNHNS, CDR2 SASEGT. V lost 4 bases and J lost 6, with 24 bases in between. This CDR3 spans 17 amino acids. The CDR3 loop is CASSVVDGRRGEKTQYF. CDR3 in DNA: TGTGCCAGCAGTGTGGTTGACGGGAGGAGGGGGGAGAAGACCCAGTACTTC.

The chain recombines TRBV27 with TRBJ1-2; D may be TRBD1 (5 bases). Trimming left V 8 bases short and J 7 bases short, with 14 bases between. Germline V gene data show CDR1 as MNHEY and CDR2 as SMNVEV (reference sequence). The length of the CDR3 is 12 residues. The CDR3 DNA sequence: TGTGCCAGCCGGGGGGGGGAGTGTGGCTACACCTTC. Its translation is CASRGGECGYTF.

This clone was picked up a small number of times. This chain joins TRBV4-3 and TRBJ2-7, with 7 bases fitting TRBD1. The CDR3 spans 14 residues. Germline lookup yields CDR1 LGHNA and CDR2 YSLEER. V was clipped by 1 base and J by 2 bases; unmatched bases: 2. CDR3 loop: CASSQGTGPYEQYF. In DNA form, the CDR3 reads TGCGCCAGCAGCCAAGGGACAGGACCCTACGAGCAGTACTTC.

The chain combines TRBV11-2 with TRBJ1-2; TRBD1 might be the D (6 bases). V lost 1 base, J lost 2 bases, and 8 bases lay in between. CDR3 size: 14 residues. The V gene's germline CDR1 is SGHAT and CDR2 FQNNGV. The CDR3 DNA reads TGTGCCAGCAGCTTAGTTAGGGGGAACTATGGCTACACCTTC. It yields the protein CASSLVRGNYGYTF.

The rearrangement uses TRBV27 and TRBJ1-4; the match to TRBD1 covers 8 bases. CDR3 size: 14 residues. From germline, CDR1 is MNHEY and CDR2 SMNVEV (reference sequence). V was clipped by 8 bases and J by 8 bases; unmatched bases: 10. This CDR3 reads CASGRTGLGEKLFF. The DNA for the CDR3 is TGTGCCAGCGGCCGGACAGGGTTGGGCGAAAAACTGTTTTTT. Together with reference TRBV27 and TRBJ1-4, the CDR3 gives the full variable domain: EAQVTQNPRYLITVTGKKLTVTCSQNMNHEYMSWYRQDPGLGLRQIYYSMNVEVTDKGDVPEGYKVSRKEKRNFPLILESPSPNQTSLYFCASGRTGLGEKLFFGSGTQLSVL.

This chain joins TRBV29-1 and TRBJ2-1; TRBD1 matches 7 bases. There are 17 residues in the CDR3. J gave up 0 bases and V 5 bases, and 13 bases lay outside the gene matches. Germline values: CDR1 SQVTM, CDR2 ANQGSEA. Written as DNA, the CDR3 is TGCAGCGTTTCCGCACTAACAGGGGCCAGCTCCTACAATGAGCAGTTCTTC. Protein product: CSVSALTGASSYNEQFF.

Written as DNA, the CDR3 is TGTGCCAGCAGTCCTGGGACAGGAGATTATCAGCCCCAGCATTTT. It is translated as CASSPGTGDYQPQHF. The chain combines TRBV28 with TRBJ1-5, with TRBD1 identical over 8 bases. Germline loops: CDR1 MDHEN, CDR2 SYDVKM. The CDR3 loop spans 15 amino acids. J was trimmed by 5 bases and V by 5 bases; bases with no gene match: 8.

V usage is TRBV19 and J usage is TRBJ2-7; the D is unclear. CDR3 length: 11 amino acids. The V gene lost 5 bases and the J gene lost 3 bases, with 5 bases spanning the gap. CDR1 is LNHDA, CDR2 SQIVND, per germline (reference sequence). The CDR3 nucleotides read TGTGCCAGTAGTTTTAACTACGAGCAGTACTTC. It translates to CASSFNYEQYF.

The gene calls are TRBV2 and TRBJ2-7; D ambiguous. Deletions cut 7 bases from V and 1 base from J, with 17 bases between. Germline V CDR1 and CDR2: SNHLY, FYNNEI. The CDR3 sequence is 15 residues long. The CDR3, as DNA: TGTGCCAGCACCAAACTACCACAAGGTTCCTACGAGCAGTACTTC. This translates into CASTKLPQGSYEQYF.

This chain uses TRBV5-8 with TRBJ1-6, with D unclear. This CDR3 comprises 14 residues. V was trimmed by 0 bases and J by 7 bases, leaving 8 bases between them. The germline V gene encodes CDR1 SGHTS and CDR2 YDEGEE. The CDR3 loop is CASSLGAHNSPLHF. In DNA, the CDR3 is TGTGCCAGCAGCTTGGGGGCCCACAATTCACCCCTCCACTTT.

This clone was detected only once. This chain joins TRBV7-8 and TRBJ2-7; no firm D call. V lost 4 bases and J 3 bases, leaving 10 bases between the germline ends. Germline V gene data show CDR1 as SGHVS and CDR2 as FQNEAQ. The CDR3 runs 13 residues. The CDR3 loop is CASSSLGGYEQYF. The CDR3 nucleotides are TGTGCCAGCAGCTCGCTCGGTGGCTACGAGCAGTACTTC.

The chain combines TRBV13 with TRBJ2-5; perhaps TRBD2 as D (6 bases). The ends were cut back, 6 bases at V and 2 bases at J, with 10 bases in the middle. CDR1 is PRHDT and CDR2 is FYEKMQ in the germline V gene (reference sequence). The CDR3 totals 13 residues. CDR3: CASSTGLQETQYF. The DNA of the CDR3 is TGTGCCAGCAGTACGGGACTTCAAGAGACCCAGTACTTC.

The J gene is TRBJ2-5, the V gene TRBV5-1, with 9 positions matching TRBD1. Judging by the DNA end, TRBJ2-7 fits better; the J call may be wrong. Germline CDR1 reads SGHRS; CDR2 reads YFSETQ. The CDR3 runs 16 residues. Here the CDR3 reads CASSITGGRSNYEQYF. For the CDR3, the DNA is TGCGCCAGCAGCATTACAGGGGGCCGGTCGAACTACGAGCAGTACTTC.

This chain uses TRBV4-3 with TRBJ2-7; TRBD2 matches at 7 bases. This CDR3 comprises 15 residues. From germline, CDR1 is LGHNA and CDR2 YSLEER. With V trimmed by 0 bases and J by 3 bases, 5 bases remained unmatched. This CDR3 reads CASSQDFGEGYEQYF. CDR3 DNA sequence: TGCGCCAGCAGCCAAGATTTCGGGGAGGGCTACGAGCAGTACTTC.

This sequence joins TRBV7-8 and TRBJ2-7; D uncertain. Germline V lookup: CDR1 SGHVS, CDR2 FQNEAQ. The CDR3 spans 12 residues. V lost 8 bases and J 2 bases, leaving 10 bases between the germline ends. The CDR3 reads CASSQRAYEQYF. The CDR3 DNA follows: TGTGCCAGCTCCCAGCGAGCCTACGAGCAGTACTTC.

The chain has TRBV19 and TRBJ1-2, with 8 bases lining up with TRBD1. This CDR3 comprises 14 residues. CDR1 is LNHDA, CDR2 SQIVND, per germline (reference sequence). The V segment lost 9 bases and the J segment 0 bases; nucleotides outside the gene matches: 6. CDR3 protein: CASYDRGANYGYTF. CDR3 nucleotide sequence: TGTGCCAGCTACGACAGGGGTGCTAACTATGGCTACACCTTC.

The chain links TRBV19 to TRBJ1-5, with TRBD1 identical over 8 bases. The V gene's germline CDR1 is LNHDA and CDR2 SQIVND (reference sequence). V was clipped by 6 bases and J by 9 bases; unmatched bases: 7. CDR3 length: 13 amino acids. DNA for the CDR3: TGTGCCAGTAGCTCACAGGGGACAGGGCCCCAGCATTTT. The encoded protein is CASSSQGTGPQHF.